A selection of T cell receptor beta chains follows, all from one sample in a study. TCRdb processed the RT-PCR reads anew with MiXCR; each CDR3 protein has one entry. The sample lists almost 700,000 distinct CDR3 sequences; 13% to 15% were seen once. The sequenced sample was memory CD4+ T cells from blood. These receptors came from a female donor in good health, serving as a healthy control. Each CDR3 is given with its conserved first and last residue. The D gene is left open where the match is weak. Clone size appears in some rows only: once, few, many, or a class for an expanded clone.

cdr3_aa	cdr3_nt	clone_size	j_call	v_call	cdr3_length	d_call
CSVQEPGLLYNEQFF	TGCAGCGTCCAGGAACCAGGGCTCCTCTACAATGAGCAGTTCTTC	many	TRBJ2-1	TRBV29-1	15	.
CASKENSGSTDTQYF	TGCGCCAGCAAGGAGAATAGCGGGAGCACAGATACGCAGTATTTT	.	TRBJ2-3	TRBV5-1	15	TRBD2
CASTGQIQETQYF	TGTGCCAGCACCGGACAAATCCAAGAGACCCAGTACTTC	.	TRBJ2-5	TRBV6-2/TRBV6-3	13	.
CASRQGLTVADTQYF	TGTGCCAGCAGACAGGGTCTTACGGTGGCAGATACGCAGTATTTT	.	TRBJ2-3	TRBV6-2/TRBV6-3	15	.
CASSNRDTETQYF	TGTGCCAGCAGTAACCGGGACACCGAGACCCAGTACTTC	many	TRBJ2-5	TRBV6-2/TRBV6-3	13	.
CSVDYGNTWELFF	TGCAGCGTTGATTACGGGAACACCTGGGAGCTGTTTTTT	.	TRBJ2-2	TRBV29-1	13	.
CASSFGLRGGGGSLLETQYF	TGTGCCAGCAGCTTTGGGCTTCGTGGGGGCGGCGGATCGTTGTTGGAGACCCAGTACTTC	few	TRBJ2-5	TRBV7-9	20	.
CATSGGNGPRNTEAFF	TGTGCCACCAGTGGAGGGAATGGGCCACGGAACACTGAAGCTTTCTTT	few	TRBJ1-1	TRBV24-1	16	.
CASSLQGAEETQYF	TGTGCCAGCAGCTTACAAGGGGCCGAAGAGACCCAGTACTTC	many	TRBJ2-5	TRBV7-2	14	.
CSARESGGSNQPQHF	TGCAGTGCTAGAGAATCCGGAGGGTCCAATCAGCCCCAGCATTTT	.	TRBJ1-5	TRBV20-1	15	.
CSARVPGKQFF	TGCAGTGCTAGAGTTCCGGGAAAGCAGTTCTTC	.	TRBJ2-1	TRBV20-1	11	.
CASSPTGTENYGYTF	TGTGCCAGCAGCCCTACCGGGACAGAAAACTATGGCTACACCTTC	few	TRBJ1-2	TRBV7-2	15	TRBD1
CSARDQKAGGLTDTQYF	TGCAGTGCTAGAGATCAGAAGGCGGGAGGACTCACAGATACGCAGTATTTT	many	TRBJ2-3	TRBV20-1	17	TRBD2
CASISNSGSYEQYF	TGTGCCAGCATCAGTAATAGCGGGAGTTACGAGCAGTACTTC	.	TRBJ2-7	TRBV7-8	14	TRBD2
CASSIIRTGGTGELFF	TGTGCCAGCAGTATTATTCGGACAGGTGGGACCGGGGAGCTGTTTTTT	few	TRBJ2-2	TRBV28	16	TRBD1
CSAPVGGMAEKLFF	TGCAGTGCCCCGGTGGGGGGGATGGCGGAAAAACTGTTTTTT	.	TRBJ1-4	TRBV20-1	14	.
CASSLAGGFSNEQFF	TGCGCCAGCAGCTTAGCGGGAGGGTTCAGTAATGAGCAGTTCTTC	.	TRBJ2-1	TRBV5-1	15	TRBD2
CASSLGMGGQPQHF	TGTGCCAGCAGTTTAGGTATGGGGGGTCAGCCCCAGCATTTT	.	TRBJ1-5	TRBV27	14	.
CASKGTGHTGANVLTF	TGCGCCAGCAAAGGGACAGGGCATACCGGGGCCAACGTCCTGACTTTC	many	TRBJ2-6	TRBV5-1	16	TRBD1
CASSWNGGNSPLHF	TGCGCCAGCAGTTGGAATGGCGGTAATTCACCCCTCCACTTT	few	TRBJ1-6	TRBV5-1	14	.
CAISEGAREGYGYTF	TGTGCCATCAGTGAGGGGGCCCGGGAGGGCTATGGCTACACCTTC	few	TRBJ1-2	TRBV10-3	15	.
CSAQDPGGGSGNTIYF	TGCAGTGCTCAGGACCCAGGGGGGGGCTCTGGAAACACCATATATTTT	few	TRBJ1-3	TRBV20-1	16	TRBD1
CASSVRPDNEQFF	TGTGCCAGCAGCGTAAGGCCTGACAATGAGCAGTTCTTC	many	TRBJ2-1	TRBV9	13	.
CASSLIPENGELFF	TGTGCCAGCAGCTTAATACCCGAAAACGGGGAGCTGTTTTTT	.	TRBJ2-2	TRBV7-2	14	.
CSARGWAGGPDTQYF	TGCAGTGCTAGAGGATGGGCGGGGGGGCCGGATACGCAGTATTTT	.	TRBJ2-3	TRBV20-1	15	TRBD2
CSAATSGIETQYF	TGCAGTGCTGCGACTAGCGGTATAGAGACCCAGTACTTC	.	TRBJ2-5	TRBV20-1	13	TRBD2
CASTSRMEDTQYF	TGTGCCAGCACCTCGAGGATGGAAGATACGCAGTATTTT	many	TRBJ2-3	TRBV12-3/TRBV12-4	13	.
CASSSPSGRAGGELFF	TGTGCCAGCAGTTCACCTAGCGGGAGGGCCGGCGGGGAGCTGTTTTTT	.	TRBJ2-2	TRBV6-7	16	TRBD2
CASSLYSESYEQYF	TGTGCCAGCAGCTTGTATAGCGAGTCCTACGAGCAGTACTTC	.	TRBJ2-7	TRBV5-4	14	.